This paragraph reports one TCR beta chain. Its antigen is unknown. The DNA is left out, because the CDR3 cannot be placed on it with certainty; the CDR3 is given as TCRdb lists it. Time point here: longitudinal time-point 2. Volunteers at a blood bank in Maryland, USA, were the healthy controls. The data originate from a study of neurological immune-mediated disorders. Study-wide results and caveats: TCR clonal expansion peaked in HTLV-1-associated myelopathy patients and was lowest in multiple sclerosis patients. Subjects shared no identical expanded-clone CDR3 amino acid sequences, suggesting private TCR-beta repertoires in all groups.

The authors produced cDNA by 5'RACE using 10-nucleotide random UMIs. MiXCR, applied by TCRdb to the 5' RACE reads, yields one record per CDR3 protein. The data contain about 33,000 distinct CDR3 sequences, about 13% of them singletons. Per the germline V gene, CDR1 is SGHRS and CDR2 is YFSETQ. The CDR3 numbers 20 amino acids, ends counted. The chain has TRBV5-1 and TRBJ1-5. This receptor was obtained from a middle-aged woman in good health. The sample taken for sequencing was PBMCs. The CDR3 sequence is CASSFYICSARLRMAQPQHF.